The TCR beta chain under discussion was sequenced for a study of T-cell memory formation after mild COVID-19. Study-wide background: Largely, the TCR clusters proved donor specific. Study-wide results and limits: Certain responding clones were present in pre-infection memory, suggesting participation of cross-reactive memory. Clones that contracted from day 15 to 85 had balanced CD4/CD8; later expanders were CD4+ biased.

Germline V CDR1 and CDR2: MGHRA, YSYEKL. This CDR3 has 16 residues. V was trimmed by 0 bases and J by 2 bases, leaving 14 bases between them. Comment on this clonotype: The antigen remains unidentified.

TCRdb ran MiXCR on the 5' RACE reads and lists one entry per CDR3 protein. The sample has some 410,000 distinct CDR3 sequences, about 25% seen once. Source material: PBMCs or a T cell subset sorted from them (not recorded which). This TCR was recovered from an adult woman who had mild COVID-19 (a few samples of this study predate the infection). Cell type and time point are not known. V gene TRBV4-1 combines with J gene TRBJ2-7; D is perhaps TRBD1 (5 bases). This chain's CDR3 is CASSQEWPGITYEQYF. DNA of the CDR3: TGCGCCAGCAGCCAAGAGTGGCCAGGGATCACCTACGAGCAGTACTTC.